The present T cell receptor (beta chain) was sequenced within a study of identical twins. Study-wide points: The study found that models underestimated out-of-frame TCR alpha sharing in monozygotic twins. For zero-insertion analyses, partial confounding could come from invariant MAIT and iNKT cells.

Among all donors, each was a healthy Caucasian. A universal primer site arose from template switching, and cDNA bore unique molecular identifiers. From the 5' RACE reads, TCRdb called clonotypes with MiXCR, one entry per CDR3 protein. The profile shows 690,000 or so distinct CDR3 sequences, over 8.5% of them singletons. Germline V gene lookup returns CDR1 SGHTA and CDR2 FQGNSA. The CDR3 contains 14 residues. Trimming removed 0 bases at V and 2 bases at J, with 5 bases between. This clonotype was recorded many times. As yet, its antigen is unknown. Another study also made use of these data, one on yellow fever vaccine responses in identical twins.

V gene TRBV7-2 combines with J gene TRBJ1-5; D not resolved. Sequencing used PBMCs. The TCR comes from a woman under 30 in good health. The DNA of the CDR3 is TGTGCCAGCAGCTTAGCTCCAGGCAATCAGCCCCAGCATTTT. This translates into CASSLAPGNQPQHF.